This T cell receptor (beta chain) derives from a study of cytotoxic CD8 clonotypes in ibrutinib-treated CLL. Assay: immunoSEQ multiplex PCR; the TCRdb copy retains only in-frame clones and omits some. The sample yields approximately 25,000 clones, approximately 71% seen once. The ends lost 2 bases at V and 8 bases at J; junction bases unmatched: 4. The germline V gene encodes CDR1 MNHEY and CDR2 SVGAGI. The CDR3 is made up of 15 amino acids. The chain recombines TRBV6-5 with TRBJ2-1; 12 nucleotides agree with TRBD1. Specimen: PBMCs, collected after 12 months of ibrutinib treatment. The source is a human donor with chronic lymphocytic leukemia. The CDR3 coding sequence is TGTGCCAGCAGTTACGGGGACAGGGGGCGCGATGAGCAGTTCTTC. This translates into CASSYGDRGRDEQFF.